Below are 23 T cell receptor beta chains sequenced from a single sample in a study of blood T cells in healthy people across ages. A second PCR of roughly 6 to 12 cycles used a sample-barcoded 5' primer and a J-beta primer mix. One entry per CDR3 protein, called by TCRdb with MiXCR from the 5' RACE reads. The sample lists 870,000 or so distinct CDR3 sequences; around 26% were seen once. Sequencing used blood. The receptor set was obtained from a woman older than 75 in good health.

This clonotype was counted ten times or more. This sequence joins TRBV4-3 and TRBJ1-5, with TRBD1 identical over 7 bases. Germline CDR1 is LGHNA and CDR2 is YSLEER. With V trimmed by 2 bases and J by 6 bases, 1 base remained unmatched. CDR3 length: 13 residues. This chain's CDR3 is CASSQSGGQPQHF. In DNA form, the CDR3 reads TGCGCCAGCAGCCAATCAGGGGGTCAGCCCCAGCATTTT.

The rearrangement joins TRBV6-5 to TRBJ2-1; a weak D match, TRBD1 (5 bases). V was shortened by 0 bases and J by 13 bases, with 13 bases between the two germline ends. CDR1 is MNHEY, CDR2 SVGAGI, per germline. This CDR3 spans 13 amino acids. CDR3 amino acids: CASSYSVQETQFF. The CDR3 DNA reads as TGTGCCAGCAGTTACTCAGTACAGGAGACCCAGTTCTTC.

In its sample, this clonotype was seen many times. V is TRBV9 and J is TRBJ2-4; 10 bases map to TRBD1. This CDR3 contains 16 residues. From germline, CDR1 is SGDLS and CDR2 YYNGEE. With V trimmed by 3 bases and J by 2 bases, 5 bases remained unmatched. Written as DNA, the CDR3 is TGTGCCAGCAGCGCCCGGGACAGGGGACCCAAAAACATTCAGTACTTC. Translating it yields CASSARDRGPKNIQYF.

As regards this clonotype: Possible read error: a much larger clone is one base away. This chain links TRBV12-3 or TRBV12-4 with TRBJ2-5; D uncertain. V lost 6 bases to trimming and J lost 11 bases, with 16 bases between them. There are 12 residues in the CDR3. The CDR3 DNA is TGTGCCAGCAGCCGTTCTCAAAATGAGCAGTACTTC. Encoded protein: CASSRSQNEQYF.

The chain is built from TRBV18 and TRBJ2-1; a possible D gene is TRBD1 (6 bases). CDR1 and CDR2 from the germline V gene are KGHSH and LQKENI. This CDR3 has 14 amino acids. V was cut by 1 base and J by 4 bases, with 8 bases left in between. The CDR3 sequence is CASSPRQGYNEQFF. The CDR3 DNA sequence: TGTGCCAGCTCACCACGGCAGGGGTACAATGAGCAGTTCTTC.

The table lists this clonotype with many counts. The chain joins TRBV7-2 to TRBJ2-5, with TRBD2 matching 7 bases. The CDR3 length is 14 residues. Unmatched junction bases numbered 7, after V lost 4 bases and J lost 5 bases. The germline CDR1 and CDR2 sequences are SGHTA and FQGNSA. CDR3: CASSSRTRGETQYF. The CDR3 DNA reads TGTGCCAGCAGCTCTAGGACTAGAGGGGAGACCCAGTACTTC.

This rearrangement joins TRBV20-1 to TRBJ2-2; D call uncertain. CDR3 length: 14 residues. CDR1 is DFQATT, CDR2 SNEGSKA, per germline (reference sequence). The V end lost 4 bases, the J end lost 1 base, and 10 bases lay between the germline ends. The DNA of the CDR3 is TGCAGTGCTATAGGACGGAAGAACACCGGGGAGCTGTTTTTT. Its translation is CSAIGRKNTGELFF.

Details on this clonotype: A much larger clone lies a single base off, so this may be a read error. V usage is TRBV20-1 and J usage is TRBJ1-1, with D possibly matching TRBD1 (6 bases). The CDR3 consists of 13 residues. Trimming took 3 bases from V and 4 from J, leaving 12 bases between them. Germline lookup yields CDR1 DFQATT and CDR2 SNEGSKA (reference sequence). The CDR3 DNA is TGCAGTGCTAGGCGGGGGGCGGGCACTGAAGCTTTCTTT. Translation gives CSARRGAGTEAFF.

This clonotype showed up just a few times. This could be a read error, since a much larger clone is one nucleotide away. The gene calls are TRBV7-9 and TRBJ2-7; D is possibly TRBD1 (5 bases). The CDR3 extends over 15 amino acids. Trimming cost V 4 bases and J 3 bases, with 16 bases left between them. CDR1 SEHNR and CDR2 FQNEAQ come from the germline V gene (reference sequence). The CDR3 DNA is TGTGCCAGCAGCTCAGAAGCAGGGTCCCGCTACGAGCAGTACTTC. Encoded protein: CASSSEAGSRYEQYF.

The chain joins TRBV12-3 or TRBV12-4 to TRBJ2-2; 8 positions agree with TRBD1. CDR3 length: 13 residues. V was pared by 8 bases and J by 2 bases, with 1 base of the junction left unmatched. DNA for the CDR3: TGTGCCAGCGCAGGGGGCAACACCGGGGAGCTGTTTTTT. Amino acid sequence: CASAGGNTGELFF.

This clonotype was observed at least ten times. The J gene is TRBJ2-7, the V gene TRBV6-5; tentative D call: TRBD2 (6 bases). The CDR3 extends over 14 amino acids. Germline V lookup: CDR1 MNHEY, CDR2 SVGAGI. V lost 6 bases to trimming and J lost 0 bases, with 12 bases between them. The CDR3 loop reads CASRRGALSYEQYF. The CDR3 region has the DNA TGTGCCAGCAGACGCGGGGCTCTCTCCTACGAGCAGTACTTC.

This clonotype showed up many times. The CDR3 is CASSLYRGLTQYF. The CDR3 DNA reads TGTGCCAGCAGTTTATACCGGGGGTTGACGCAGTATTTT. The V and J genes are TRBV27 and TRBJ2-3, with a tentative D call TRBD2 (6 bases). The V gene lost 1 base and the J gene lost 9 bases, with 11 bases spanning the gap. The CDR3 loop spans 13 amino acids. Germline V CDR1 and CDR2: MNHEY, SMNVEV (reference sequence).

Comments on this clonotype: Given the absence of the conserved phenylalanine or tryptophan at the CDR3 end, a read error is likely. CDR3 sequence reads: CASSDVWTGGLNEQFV. The CDR3, as DNA: TGTGCCAGCAGTGACGTCTGGACAGGGGGCTTGAATGAGCAGTTCGTC. The V and J genes are TRBV6-1 and TRBJ2-1, with 11 bases matching TRBD1. CDR3 length: 16 residues. Germline loops: CDR1 MNHNS, CDR2 SASEGT. The J segment lost 7 bases and the V segment lost 3 bases, leaving 8 bases of the junction unmatched.

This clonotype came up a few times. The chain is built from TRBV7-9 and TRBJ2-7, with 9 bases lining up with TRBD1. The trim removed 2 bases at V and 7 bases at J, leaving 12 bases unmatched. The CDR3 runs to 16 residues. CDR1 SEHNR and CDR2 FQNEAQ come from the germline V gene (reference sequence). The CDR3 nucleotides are TGTGCCAGCAGCTTAAAAACAGGGGGCACGTACAATGAGCAGTACTTC. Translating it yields CASSLKTGGTYNEQYF.

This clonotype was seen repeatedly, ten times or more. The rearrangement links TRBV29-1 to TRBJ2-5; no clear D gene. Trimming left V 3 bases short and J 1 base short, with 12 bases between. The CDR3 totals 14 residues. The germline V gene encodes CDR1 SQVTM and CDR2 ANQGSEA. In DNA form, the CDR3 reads TGCAGCGTTGACAACTCGGGCCTCCAAGAGACCCAGTACTTC. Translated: CSVDNSGLQETQYF.

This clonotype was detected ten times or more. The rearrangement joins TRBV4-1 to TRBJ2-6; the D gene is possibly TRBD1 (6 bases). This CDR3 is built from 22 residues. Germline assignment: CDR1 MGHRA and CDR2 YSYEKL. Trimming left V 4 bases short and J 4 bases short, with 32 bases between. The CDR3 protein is CASSPPRDARTGRAPGANVLTF. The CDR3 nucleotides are TGCGCCAGCAGCCCCCCAAGAGACGCCCGCACAGGGCGCGCCCCCGGGGCCAACGTCCTGACTTTC.

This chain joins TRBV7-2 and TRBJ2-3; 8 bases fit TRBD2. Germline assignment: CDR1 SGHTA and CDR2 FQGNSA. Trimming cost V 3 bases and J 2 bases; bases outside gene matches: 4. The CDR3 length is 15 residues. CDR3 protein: CASSLGSGNTDTQYF. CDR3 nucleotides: TGTGCCAGCAGCTTGGGTAGCGGGAACACAGATACGCAGTATTTT.

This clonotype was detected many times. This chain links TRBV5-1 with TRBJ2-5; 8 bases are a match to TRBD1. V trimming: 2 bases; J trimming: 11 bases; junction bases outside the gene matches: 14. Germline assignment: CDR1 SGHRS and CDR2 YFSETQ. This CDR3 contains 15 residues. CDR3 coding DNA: TGCGCCAGCAGCTTCGACCTGACAGGGGTCCAAGAGCAGTACTTC. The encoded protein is CASSFDLTGVQEQYF. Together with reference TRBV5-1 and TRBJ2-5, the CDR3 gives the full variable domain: KAGVTQTPRYLIKTRGQQVTLSCSPISGHRSVSWYQQTPGQGLQFLFEYFSETQRNKGNFPGRFSGRQFSNSRSEMNVSTLELGDSALYLCASSFDLTGVQEQYFGPGTRLLVL.

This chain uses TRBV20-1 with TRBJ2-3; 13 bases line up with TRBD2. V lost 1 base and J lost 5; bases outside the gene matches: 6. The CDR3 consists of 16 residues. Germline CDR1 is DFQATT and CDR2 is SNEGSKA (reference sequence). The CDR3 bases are TGCAGTGCTAGAGGGGGACTAGCGGGGAGGGTAGATACGCAGTATTTT. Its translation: CSARGGLAGRVDTQYF.

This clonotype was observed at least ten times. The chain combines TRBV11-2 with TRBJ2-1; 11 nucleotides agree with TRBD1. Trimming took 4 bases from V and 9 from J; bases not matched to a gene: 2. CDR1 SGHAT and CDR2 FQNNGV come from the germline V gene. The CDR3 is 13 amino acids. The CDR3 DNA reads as TGTGCCAGCAGCTGGGACAGGGGGAGTGAGCAGTTCTTC. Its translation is CASSWDRGSEQFF.

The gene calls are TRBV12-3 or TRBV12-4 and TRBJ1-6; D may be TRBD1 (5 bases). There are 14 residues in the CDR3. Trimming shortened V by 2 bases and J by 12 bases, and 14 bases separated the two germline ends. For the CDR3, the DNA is TGTGCCAGCAGTTTAACAGGTCTCCGAGGACCCCTCCACTTT. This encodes CASSLTGLRGPLHF.

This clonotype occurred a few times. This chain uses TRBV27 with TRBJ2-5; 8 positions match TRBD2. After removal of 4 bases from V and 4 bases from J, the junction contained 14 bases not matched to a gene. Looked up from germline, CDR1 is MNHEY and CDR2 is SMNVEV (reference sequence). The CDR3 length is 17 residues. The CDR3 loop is CASSSPPPGGAPETQYF. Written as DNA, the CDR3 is TGTGCCAGCAGTTCACCACCCCCCGGGGGGGCCCCAGAGACCCAGTACTTC.

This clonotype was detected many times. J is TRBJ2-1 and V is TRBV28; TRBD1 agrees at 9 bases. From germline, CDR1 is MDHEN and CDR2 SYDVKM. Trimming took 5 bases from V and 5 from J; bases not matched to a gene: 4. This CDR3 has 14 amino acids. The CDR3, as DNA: TGTGCCAGCAGTAAAAGGACAGGGGACAATGAGCAGTTCTTC. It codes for CASSKRTGDNEQFF.